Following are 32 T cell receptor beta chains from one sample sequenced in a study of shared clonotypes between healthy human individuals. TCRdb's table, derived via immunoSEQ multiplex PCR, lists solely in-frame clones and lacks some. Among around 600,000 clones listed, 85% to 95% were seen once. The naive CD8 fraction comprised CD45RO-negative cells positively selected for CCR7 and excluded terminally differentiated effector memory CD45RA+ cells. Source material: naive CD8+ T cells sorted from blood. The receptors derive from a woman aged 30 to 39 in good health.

The CDR3 nucleotides read TGTGCCATCAGTGGGGACAATGGAACATGGCAAGAGACCCAGTACTTC. Translating it yields CAISGDNGTWQETQYF. The J gene is TRBJ2-5, the V gene TRBV10-3, with D tentatively TRBD1 (6 bases). Trimming removed 4 bases from V and 2 bases from J, with 17 bases in between. Germline V gene sequence: CDR1 ENHRY, CDR2 SYGVKD. This CDR3 has 16 residues.

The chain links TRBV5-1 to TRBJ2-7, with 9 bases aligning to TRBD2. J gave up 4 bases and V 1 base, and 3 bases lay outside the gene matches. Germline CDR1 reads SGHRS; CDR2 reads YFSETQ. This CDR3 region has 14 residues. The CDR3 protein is CASSLSGRRYEQYF. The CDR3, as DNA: TGCGCCAGCAGCTTGAGCGGGAGGCGGTACGAGCAGTACTTC.

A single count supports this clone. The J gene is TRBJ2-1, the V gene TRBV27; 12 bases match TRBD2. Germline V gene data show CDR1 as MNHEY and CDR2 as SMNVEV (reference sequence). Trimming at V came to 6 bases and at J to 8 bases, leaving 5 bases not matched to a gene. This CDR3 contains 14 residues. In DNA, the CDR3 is TGTGCCAGCAGCTCGACTAGCGGGAGTTATGAGCAGTTCTTC. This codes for CASSSTSGSYEQFF.

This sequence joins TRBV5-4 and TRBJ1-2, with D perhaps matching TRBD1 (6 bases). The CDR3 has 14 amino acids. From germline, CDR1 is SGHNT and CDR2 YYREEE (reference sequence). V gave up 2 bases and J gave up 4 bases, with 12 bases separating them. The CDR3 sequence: CASSFAGAGYGYTF. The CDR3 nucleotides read TGTGCCAGCAGCTTCGCAGGGGCCGGCTATGGCTACACCTTC.

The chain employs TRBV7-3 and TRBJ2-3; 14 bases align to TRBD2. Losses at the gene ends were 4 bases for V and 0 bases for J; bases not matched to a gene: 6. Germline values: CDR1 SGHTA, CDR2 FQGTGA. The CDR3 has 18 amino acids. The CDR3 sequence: CASSCPGTSGSSTDTQYF. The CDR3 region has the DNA TGTGCCAGCAGCTGCCCCGGGACTAGCGGGAGTAGCACAGATACGCAGTATTTT.

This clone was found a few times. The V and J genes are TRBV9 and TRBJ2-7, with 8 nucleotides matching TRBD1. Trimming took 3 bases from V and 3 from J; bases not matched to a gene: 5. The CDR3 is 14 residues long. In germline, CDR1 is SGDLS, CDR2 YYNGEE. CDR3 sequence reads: CASSATGDVYEQYF. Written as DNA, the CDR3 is TGTGCCAGCAGCGCGACAGGGGATGTCTACGAGCAGTACTTC.

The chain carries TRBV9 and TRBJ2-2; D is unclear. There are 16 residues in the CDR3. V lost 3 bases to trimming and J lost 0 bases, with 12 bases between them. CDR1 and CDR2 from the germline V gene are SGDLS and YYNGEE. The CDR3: CASSEDRRTNTGELFF. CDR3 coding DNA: TGTGCCAGCAGCGAGGATAGGAGAACGAACACCGGGGAGCTGTTTTTT. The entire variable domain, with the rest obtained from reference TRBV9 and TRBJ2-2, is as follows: DSGVTQTPKHLITATGQRVTLRCSPRSGDLSVYWYQQSLDQGLQFLIQYYNGEERAKGNILERFSAQQFPDLHSELNLSSLELGDSALYFCASSEDRRTNTGELFFGEGSRLTVL.

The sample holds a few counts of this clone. As DNA, the CDR3 is TGTGCCAGCAGTTCGACAGGGGAGGACAATCAGCCCCAGCATTTT. Encoded protein: CASSSTGEDNQPQHF. The genes are TRBV2 and TRBJ1-5, with 8 bases identical to TRBD1. This CDR3 is built from 15 residues. CDR1 and CDR2 (germline): SNHLY, FYNNEI. V lost 5 bases, J lost 3 bases, and 6 bases stayed unmatched.

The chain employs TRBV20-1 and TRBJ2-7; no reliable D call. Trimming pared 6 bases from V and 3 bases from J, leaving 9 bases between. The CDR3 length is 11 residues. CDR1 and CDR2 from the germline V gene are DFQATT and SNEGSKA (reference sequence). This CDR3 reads CSAPLRYEQYF. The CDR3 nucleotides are TGCAGTGCCCCCCTCCGCTACGAGCAGTACTTC.

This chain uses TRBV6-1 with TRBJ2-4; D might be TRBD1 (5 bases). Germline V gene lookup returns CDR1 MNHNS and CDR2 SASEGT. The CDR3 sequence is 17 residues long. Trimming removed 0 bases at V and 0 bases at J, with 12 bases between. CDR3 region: CASSEAWTLIAKNIQYF. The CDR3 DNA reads TGTGCCAGCAGTGAAGCCTGGACACTAATAGCCAAAAACATTCAGTACTTC.

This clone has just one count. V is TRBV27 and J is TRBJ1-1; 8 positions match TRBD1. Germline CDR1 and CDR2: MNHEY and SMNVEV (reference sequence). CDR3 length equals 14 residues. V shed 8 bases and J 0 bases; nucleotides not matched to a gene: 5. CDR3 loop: CASRTGLMNTEAFF. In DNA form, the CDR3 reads TGTGCCAGCCGGACAGGGCTTATGAACACTGAAGCTTTCTTT.

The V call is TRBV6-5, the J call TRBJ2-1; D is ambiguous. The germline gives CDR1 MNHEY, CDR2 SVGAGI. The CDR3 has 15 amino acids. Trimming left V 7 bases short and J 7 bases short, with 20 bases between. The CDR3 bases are TGTGCCAGCACCTCTGGACGAAGCTCTCTAAATGAGCAGTTCTTC. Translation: CASTSGRSSLNEQFF.

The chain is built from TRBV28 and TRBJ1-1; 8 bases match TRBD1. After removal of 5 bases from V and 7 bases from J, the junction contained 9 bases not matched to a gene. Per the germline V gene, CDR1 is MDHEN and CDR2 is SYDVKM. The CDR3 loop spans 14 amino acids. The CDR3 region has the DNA TGTGCCAGCAGTGGCCCCGGGACAGGCAGTGAAGCTTTCTTT. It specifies CASSGPGTGSEAFF. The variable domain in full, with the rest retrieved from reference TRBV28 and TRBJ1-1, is DVKVTQSSRYLVKRTGEKVFLECVQDMDHENMFWYRQDPGLGLRLIYFSYDVKMKEKGDIPEGYSVSREKKERFSLILESASTNQTSMYLCASSGPGTGSEAFFGQGTRLTVV.

As DNA, the CDR3 is TGTGCCATCAGGTTGGGACTAGCGGGAGATCGCACCGGGGAGCTGTTTTTT. Residues: CAIRLGLAGDRTGELFF. V is TRBV10-3 and J is TRBJ2-2; 14 positions match TRBD2. Germline loops: CDR1 ENHRY, CDR2 SYGVKD. This CDR3 spans 17 amino acids. The J segment lost 4 bases and the V segment lost 6 bases, leaving 7 bases of the junction unmatched.

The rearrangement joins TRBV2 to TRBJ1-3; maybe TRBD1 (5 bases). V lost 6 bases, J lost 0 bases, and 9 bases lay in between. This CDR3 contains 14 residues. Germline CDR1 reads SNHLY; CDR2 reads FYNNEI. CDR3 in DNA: TGTGCCAGCAGGATTGACAGCTCTGGAAACACCATATATTTT. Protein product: CASRIDSSGNTIYF.

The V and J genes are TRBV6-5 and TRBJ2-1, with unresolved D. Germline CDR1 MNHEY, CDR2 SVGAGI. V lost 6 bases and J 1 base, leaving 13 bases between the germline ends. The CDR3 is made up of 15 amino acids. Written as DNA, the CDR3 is TGTGCCAGCAGCCCCCCTTCAGCTTCCTACAATGAGCAGTTCTTC. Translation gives CASSPPSASYNEQFF.

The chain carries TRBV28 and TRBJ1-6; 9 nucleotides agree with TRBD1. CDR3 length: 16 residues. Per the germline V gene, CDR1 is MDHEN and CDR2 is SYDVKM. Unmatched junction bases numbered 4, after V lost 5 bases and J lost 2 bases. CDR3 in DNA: TGTGCCAGCAGTGGGGGACAGGGAGCCTATAATTCACCCCTCCACTTT. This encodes CASSGGQGAYNSPLHF.

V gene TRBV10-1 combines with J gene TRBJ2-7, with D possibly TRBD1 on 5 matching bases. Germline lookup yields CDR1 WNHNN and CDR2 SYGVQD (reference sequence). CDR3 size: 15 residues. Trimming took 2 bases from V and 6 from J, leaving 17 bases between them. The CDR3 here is CASSEGLGVHGEQYF. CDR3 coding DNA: TGCGCCAGCAGTGAGGGTCTAGGGGTGCACGGCGAGCAGTACTTC.

The CDR3 is CASSYRSNEKLFF. As DNA, the CDR3 is TGTGCCAGCAGTTACAGGTCTAATGAAAAACTGTTTTTT. The V gene is TRBV6-5, the J gene TRBJ1-4; D call uncertain. CDR3 length equals 13 residues. CDR1 and CDR2 (germline): MNHEY, SVGAGI. Trimming cost V 2 bases and J 3 bases, with 4 bases left between them.

The DNA of the CDR3 is TGTGCCAGCAGCTTGTTTAGCGGGACCTGGACCGGGGAGCTGTTTTTT. It translates to CASSLFSGTWTGELFF. V is TRBV5-4 and J is TRBJ2-2; the match to TRBD2 covers 8 bases. Germline V gene data show CDR1 as SGHNT and CDR2 as YYREEE (reference sequence). V trimming: 1 base; J trimming: 5 bases; junction bases outside the gene matches: 7. This CDR3 spans 16 amino acids.

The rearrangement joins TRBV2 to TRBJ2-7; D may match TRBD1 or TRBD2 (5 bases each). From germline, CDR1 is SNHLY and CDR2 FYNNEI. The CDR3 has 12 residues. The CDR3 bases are TGTGCAACAGGAGGTGAAACCTACGAGCAGTACTTC. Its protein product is CATGGETYEQYF.

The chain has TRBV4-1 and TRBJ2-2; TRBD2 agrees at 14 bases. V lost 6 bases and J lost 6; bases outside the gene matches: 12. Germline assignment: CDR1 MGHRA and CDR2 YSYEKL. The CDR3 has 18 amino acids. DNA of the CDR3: TGCGCCAGCAGAGATGGAGGACTAGCGGGAGGAGCCGCCGGGGAGCTGTTTTTT. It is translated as CASRDGGLAGGAAGELFF.

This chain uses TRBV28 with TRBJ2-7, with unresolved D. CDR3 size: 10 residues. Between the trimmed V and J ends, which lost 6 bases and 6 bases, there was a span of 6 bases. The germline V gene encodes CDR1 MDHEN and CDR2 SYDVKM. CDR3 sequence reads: CASRSGEQYF. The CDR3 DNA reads TGTGCCAGCAGGTCGGGCGAGCAGTACTTC.

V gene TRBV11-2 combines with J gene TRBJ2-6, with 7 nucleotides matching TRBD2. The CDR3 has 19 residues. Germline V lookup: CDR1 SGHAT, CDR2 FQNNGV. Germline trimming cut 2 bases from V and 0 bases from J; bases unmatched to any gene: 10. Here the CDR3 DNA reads TGTGCCAGCAGCTTATTAGTTCTAGCGGAAGACTCTGGGGCCAACGTCCTGACTTTC. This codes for CASSLLVLAEDSGANVLTF.

For the CDR3, the DNA is TGTGCCAGCAGCACGGGAGGGACCGAGCAGTACTTC. This gives the protein CASSTGGTEQYF. V is TRBV27 and J is TRBJ2-7; 8 nucleotides line up with TRBD2. Germline assignment: CDR1 MNHEY and CDR2 SMNVEV (reference sequence). J gave up 6 bases and V 6 bases, and 4 bases lay outside the gene matches. CDR3 size: 12 residues.

The CDR3 reads CASSKVLGAGGTGELFF. CDR3 coding DNA: TGTGCCAGCAGCAAAGTGCTGGGGGCGGGAGGCACCGGGGAGCTGTTTTTT. The V call is TRBV21-1, the J call TRBJ2-2; the D segment call TRBD2 is taken from the table without a DNA check. TRBV21-1 is shown as a pseudogene. The CDR3 sequence is 17 residues long.

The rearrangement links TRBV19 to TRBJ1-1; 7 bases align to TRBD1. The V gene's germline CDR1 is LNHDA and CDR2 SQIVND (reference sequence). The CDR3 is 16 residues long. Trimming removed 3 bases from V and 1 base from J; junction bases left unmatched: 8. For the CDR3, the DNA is TGTGCCAGTAGTATTCCGCCGGGACAGTCGAACACTGAAGCTTTCTTT. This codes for CASSIPPGQSNTEAFF.

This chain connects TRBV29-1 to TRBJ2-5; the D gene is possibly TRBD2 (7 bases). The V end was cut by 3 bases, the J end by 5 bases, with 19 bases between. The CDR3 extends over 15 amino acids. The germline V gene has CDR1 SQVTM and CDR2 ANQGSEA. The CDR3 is CSVEIGGRVIETQYF. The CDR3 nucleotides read TGCAGCGTTGAGATCGGGGGGCGTGTGATTGAGACCCAGTACTTC.

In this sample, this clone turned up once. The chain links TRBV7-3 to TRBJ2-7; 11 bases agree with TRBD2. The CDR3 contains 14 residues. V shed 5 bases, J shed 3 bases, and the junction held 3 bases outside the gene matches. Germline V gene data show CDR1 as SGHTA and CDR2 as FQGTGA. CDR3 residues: CASSLTSGGYEQYF. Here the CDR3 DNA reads TGTGCCAGCAGCCTTACTAGCGGGGGCTACGAGCAGTACTTC.

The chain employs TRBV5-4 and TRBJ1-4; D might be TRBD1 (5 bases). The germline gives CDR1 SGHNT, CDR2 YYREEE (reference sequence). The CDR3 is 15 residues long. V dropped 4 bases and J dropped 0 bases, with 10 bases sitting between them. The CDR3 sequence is CASSPRGATNEKLFF. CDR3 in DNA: TGTGCCAGCAGCCCGAGGGGCGCAACTAATGAAAAACTGTTTTTT.

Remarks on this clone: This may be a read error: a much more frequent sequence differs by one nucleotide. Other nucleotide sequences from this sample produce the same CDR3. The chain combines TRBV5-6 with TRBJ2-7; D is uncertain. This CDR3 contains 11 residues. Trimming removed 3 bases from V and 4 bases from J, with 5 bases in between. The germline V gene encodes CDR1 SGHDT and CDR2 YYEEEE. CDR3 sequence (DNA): TGTGCCAGCAGCTCTTCATACGAGCAGTACTTC. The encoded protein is CASSSSYEQYF.

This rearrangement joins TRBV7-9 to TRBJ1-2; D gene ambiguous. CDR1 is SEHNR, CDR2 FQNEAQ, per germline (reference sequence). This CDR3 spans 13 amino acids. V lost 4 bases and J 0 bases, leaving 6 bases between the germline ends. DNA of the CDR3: TGTGCCAGCAGCTCCGGAGCTAACTATGGCTACACCTTC. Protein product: CASSSGANYGYTF.